The source of this T cell receptor beta chain is a study of T cell responses to AZD1222 COVID-19 vaccine. Whole-study results and caveats: Unmutated variant regions are reportedly the target of nearly half of TCRs that are spike-specific. Clonal diversity was possibly underestimated; the donors were predominantly white British and more often female.

The CDR3 has 15 amino acids. Germline V lookup: CDR1 LNHNV, CDR2 YYDKDF (reference sequence). With 3 bases clipped from V and 3 bases from J, the junction kept 4 bases outside the gene matches. Clones were read by immunoSEQ multiplex PCR, and TCRdb kept only the in-frame ones, dropping some. The sample records fewer than 40,000 clones, just over 85% being singletons. Of note for this clone: Its specificity is unknown.

This sequence joins TRBV15 and TRBJ2-1; 8 bases map to TRBD2. The receptor was isolated from an adult who received the MenACWY meningococcal vaccine as a control. The specimen was peripheral blood, collected 28 days after the second dose of the MenACWY control vaccine. The CDR3 nucleotides are TGTGCCACCAGCAGCACCGGGACTAGCTACAATGAGCAGTTCTTC. It codes for CATSSTGTSYNEQFF.